This T cell receptor (beta chain) was sequenced during a study of OX40 agonist ivuxolimab in advanced cancers. For the study at large: Three patients had partial responses: one hepatocellular carcinoma, two cutaneous melanoma. Study-wide results and caveats: Blood T cells, both CD4+ and CD8+, expanded clonally by week 6 at 0.1 to 3.0 mg/kg.

Exclusion of a patient followed from autoimmune disease history or systemic immunosuppression. Germline-derived CDR1 and CDR2 are SGDLS and YYNGEE. This CDR3 contains 15 residues. With V trimmed by 5 bases and J by 3 bases, 7 bases remained unmatched. Data came from immunoSEQ multiplex PCR; TCRdb stores just in-frame clones and leaves some out. The sample lists tens of thousands of clones; about three quarters were seen once. To note about this clone: The target antigen is unknown.

This chain uses TRBV9 with TRBJ2-5, with 10 bases fitting TRBD2. The source is an adult with an advanced solid tumor such as melanoma, head and neck, liver or kidney cancer. Sequenced here: CD4+ or CD8+ T cells sorted from blood, sampled in a trial of the OX40 agonist ivuxolimab. CDR3 sequence: CASRARTSGKETQYF. The CDR3 DNA reads TGTGCCAGCAGGGCAAGGACTAGCGGTAAAGAGACCCAGTACTTC.